Listed below are T cell receptor beta chains from one sample, sequenced in a study of T cells expressing NK-cell markers. Reanalyzing the 5' RACE reads, TCRdb keeps one entry per CDR3 protein, without DNA. The sample table includes about 550,000 distinct CDR3 sequences. Input material: blood T cells: a sorted CD56 or NKG2C T cell subset, CD4+ or CD8+ T cells, or bulk PBMC T cells (not recorded which). The source of these receptors is a man younger than 30 in good health. Both conserved end residues are part of each CDR3. Fields, in order: V gene, J gene, CDR3 protein.

TRBV15	TRBJ2-3	CATSREGPLLDTQYF
TRBV29-1	TRBJ2-1	CSGGLASSYNEQFF
TRBV7-8	TRBJ1-4	CASRNRPPGQGDEKLFF
TRBV12-3/TRBV12-4	TRBJ1-1	CASSLNTGLVTEAFF
TRBV27	TRBJ2-2	CASSYLAGSAGELFF
TRBV6-2/TRBV6-3	TRBJ1-2	CASRGTLSNYGYTF
TRBV12-3/TRBV12-4	TRBJ2-1	CASTSGTNEQFF
TRBV10-2	TRBJ2-3	CASSESSSGGTQYF
TRBV6-5	TRBJ2-5	CASSYSLGQEYF
TRBV19	TRBJ2-2	CASSTLNTGELFF
TRBV5-5	TRBJ2-4	CASSLWGLEAKNIQYF
TRBV10-3	TRBJ2-1	CAISEFRQAGPNEQFF
TRBV6-5	TRBJ1-5	CASRELRFGSNQPQHF
TRBV7-9	TRBJ2-6	CASSHPQGANVLTF
TRBV10-3	TRBJ2-7	CAISGQGSSYEQYF
TRBV7-8	TRBJ2-7	CASSLGLGGYEQYF
TRBV5-5	TRBJ2-1	CASRGTSSNEQFF
TRBV7-9	TRBJ2-2	CASSVPLVWGGELFF
TRBV29-1	TRBJ1-2	CSVPTGEDGYTF
TRBV29-1	TRBJ2-2	CSVPSAGELFF
TRBV24-1	TRBJ2-1	CATSDPGRGHEQFF
TRBV29-1	TRBJ1-5	CSARDTYNQPQHF
TRBV3-1	TRBJ2-1	CASSQGPGSLNEQFF
TRBV9	TRBJ2-1	CASSGGTGRPYNEQFF
TRBV5-5	TRBJ2-6	CASSLGAGSGANVLTF
TRBV27	TRBJ2-1	CASSPGLAGARSSYNEQFF
TRBV6-1	TRBJ1-6	CASTTGQTYNSPLHF
TRBV6-1	TRBJ2-7	CASRAGGTYEQYF
TRBV4-3	TRBJ1-1	CASSQTGFGTEAFF
TRBV3-1	TRBJ2-2	CASSQDTGLNTGELFF
TRBV6-5	TRBJ1-5	CASADRRGQPQHF